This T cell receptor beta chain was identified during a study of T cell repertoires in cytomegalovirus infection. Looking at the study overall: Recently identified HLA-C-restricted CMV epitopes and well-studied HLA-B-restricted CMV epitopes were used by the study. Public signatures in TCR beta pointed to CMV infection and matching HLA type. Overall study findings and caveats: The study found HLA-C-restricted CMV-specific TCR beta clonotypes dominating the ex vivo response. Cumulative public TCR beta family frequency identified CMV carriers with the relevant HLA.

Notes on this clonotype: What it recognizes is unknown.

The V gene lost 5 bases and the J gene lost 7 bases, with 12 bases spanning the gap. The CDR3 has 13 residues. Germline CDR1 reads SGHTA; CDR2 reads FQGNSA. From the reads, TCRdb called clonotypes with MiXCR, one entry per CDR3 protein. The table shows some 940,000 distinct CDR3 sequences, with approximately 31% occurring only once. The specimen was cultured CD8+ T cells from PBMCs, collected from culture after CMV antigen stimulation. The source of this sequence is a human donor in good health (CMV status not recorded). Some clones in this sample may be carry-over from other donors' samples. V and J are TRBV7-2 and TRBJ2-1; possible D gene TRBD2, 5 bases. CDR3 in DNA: TGTGCCAGCAGCCCCGAGTGGGAGAATGAGCAGTTCTTC. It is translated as CASSPEWENEQFF.